This T cell receptor beta chain derives from a study of cytomegalovirus exposure and HLA in healthy donors. On the study more broadly: Assignment to the Caucasian-associated ancestry cluster applied to around four fifths of the roughly 420 genotyped donors. Whole-study findings and limits: Presence/absence analyses assumed roughly uniform sequencing depth across donors. Earlier findings revealed that most TCR beta V segments proved productive either about 87% or about 30% of the time. When analyzed later, a missense DCLRE1C variant was found to be linked to TCR beta V- and J-gene trimming.

Notes on this clone: Antigen: not known.

PCR involved 60 Vbeta and 13 Jbeta primers. Data came from immunoSEQ multiplex PCR; TCRdb stores just in-frame clones and leaves some out. The table lists 150,000 to 200,000 clones, with around 1.9% in the top ten. The germline V gene has CDR1 SGHTA and CDR2 FQGNSA. The CDR3 loop spans 14 amino acids. V lost 1 base and J 4 bases, leaving 8 bases between the germline ends. Sequences were obtained from PBMCs. V usage is TRBV7-2 and J usage is TRBJ1-3; a weak D match, TRBD1 (5 bases). The receptor's source is a man in his thirties or forties in good health and CMV-seronegative. CDR3 in amino acids: CASSLGSGGNTIYF. CDR3 sequence (DNA): TGTGCCAGCAGCTTAGGATCAGGGGGAAACACCATATATTTT. Looking up the rest from reference TRBV7-2 and TRBJ1-3 gives the full variable domain: GAGVSQSPSNKVTEKGKDVELRCDPISGHTALYWYRQSLGQGLEFLIYFQGNSAPDKSGLPSDRFSAERTGGSVSTLTIQRTQQEDSAVYLCASSLGSGGNTIYFGEGSWLTVV.